These 5 T cell receptor beta chains were all obtained from the same sample, sequenced in a study of blood T cell repertoires in COVID-19. Only in-frame clones appear in the TCRdb table, and some are missing; sequencing was by immunoSEQ multiplex PCR. The data hold 400,000 to 450,000 clones, with roughly 88% observed a single time. The sequenced material came from PBMCs or T cells enriched from blood (not recorded which). These receptors all come from a man between 18 and 35 years old who had recovered from COVID-19.

V gene TRBV30 combines with J gene TRBJ1-2, with 7 nucleotides matching TRBD1. Per germline, CDR1 GTSNPN and CDR2 SVGIG (reference sequence). V was clipped by 2 bases and J by 8 bases; unmatched bases: 5. The CDR3 spans 12 residues. The CDR3 sequence: CAWSMRQGGYTF. CDR3 bases: TGTGCCTGGAGTATGAGACAGGGCGGCTACACCTTC.

V gene TRBV10-3 combines with J gene TRBJ1-5, with 12 bases identical to TRBD1. Germline V gene sequence: CDR1 ENHRY, CDR2 SYGVKD. Losses at the gene ends were 11 bases for V and 7 bases for J; bases not matched to a gene: 12. There are 15 residues in the CDR3. This chain's CDR3 is CAVSGTGGIGQPQHF. In DNA form, the CDR3 reads TGTGCCGTTTCCGGGACAGGGGGCATCGGGCAGCCCCAGCATTTT.

The chain carries TRBV20-1 and TRBJ1-3, with D possibly being TRBD1 (6 bases). V gave up 3 bases and J gave up 5 bases, with 11 bases separating them. Germline CDR1 reads DFQATT; CDR2 reads SNEGSKA (reference sequence). The CDR3 consists of 13 residues. As DNA, the CDR3 is TGCAGTGCTAGTTGGACAGACAGAAACACCATATATTTT. Its translation is CSASWTDRNTIYF.

V usage is TRBV7-8 and J usage is TRBJ1-5, with D perhaps TRBD1 (6 bases). CDR3 size: 17 residues. The V gene lost 3 bases and the J gene lost 1 base, with 16 bases spanning the gap. Per the germline V gene, CDR1 is SGHVS and CDR2 is FQNEAQ. The CDR3 nucleotides read TGTGCCAGCAGCTTCTTAGGGGCCACAGGGAGCAATCAGCCCCAGCATTTT. It translates to CASSFLGATGSNQPQHF.

The rearrangement links TRBV2 to TRBJ1-1; 7 nucleotides align to TRBD1. CDR3 length: 14 amino acids. Germline values: CDR1 SNHLY, CDR2 FYNNEI. J gave up 2 bases and V 2 bases, and 2 bases lay outside the gene matches. CDR3 in DNA: TGTGCCAGCAGTGAAAGAGGGGGCAACACTGAAGCTTTCTTT. It codes for CASSERGGNTEAFF.